A selection of T cell receptor beta chains follows, all from one sample in a study of identical twins' blood T cells. A single record per CDR3 protein comes from TCRdb applying MiXCR to the 5' RACE reads. The sample lists a few hundred thousand distinct CDR3 sequences; under 30% were seen once. Source material: PBMCs. These receptors originate from a woman aged 18-49 years in good health. Each CDR3 is given with its conserved first and last residue. The order of the fields is clone size, J gene, V gene, D gene, CDR3 DNA, CDR3 protein. The D gene is left open where the match is weak. Size is omitted from some rows. Given values are once, few, many or a class for expanded clones.

>few|TRBJ2-3|TRBV10-3|TRBD2
TGTGCCATCAGTGAAGGCGGGGGGCGCACAGATACGCAGTATTTT
CAISEGGGRTDTQYF
>-|TRBJ2-2|TRBV11-2|-
TGTGCCAGCAGCTTAATCACCGGGGAGCTGTTTTTT
CASSLITGELFF
>few|TRBJ2-3|TRBV5-6|-
TGTGCCAGCAGCTTGCAGAGGATTTACACAGATACGCAGTATTTT
CASSLQRIYTDTQYF
>-|TRBJ1-5|TRBV19|-
TGTGCCAGTAGTACTCCTCTGCTCGGGAGGGTTAGCAATCAGCCCCAGCATTTT
CASSTPLLGRVSNQPQHF
>-|TRBJ2-1|TRBV7-9|-
TGTGCCAGCAGCCCCCCAGACAGCAGCTCCTACAATGAGCAGTTCTTC
CASSPPDSSSYNEQFF
>-|TRBJ2-3|TRBV20-1|-
TGCAGTGCCGGAGGAGGCGGCGGACAAGATACGCAGTATTTT
CSAGGGGGQDTQYF
>-|TRBJ2-2|TRBV14|-
TGTGCCAGCAGCCGAATTGACAGGAACACCGGGGAGCTGTTTTTT
CASSRIDRNTGELFF
>-|TRBJ1-1|TRBV29-1|-
TGCAGCGGTAATAGGGGGTCGAACACTGAAGCTTTATTT
CSGNRGSNTEALF
>-|TRBJ2-2|TRBV5-1|-
TGCGCCAGCAGCTTGGAGGGAGCGAATATCGGGGAGCTGTTTTTT
CASSLEGANIGELFF
>-|TRBJ2-3|TRBV29-1|TRBD2
TGCAGCGTTGAAGGCGTTAGCGGGAGCACAGATACGCAGTATTTT
CSVEGVSGSTDTQYF
>few|TRBJ2-2|TRBV7-3|-
TGTGCCAGCAGCCCCAACAGGGCAGGGGAGCTGTTTTTT
CASSPNRAGELFF
>few|TRBJ2-1|TRBV29-1|TRBD1
TGCAGCGTTGACCTTAGGGGGCTTCCATCCTACAATGAGCAGTTCTTC
CSVDLRGLPSYNEQFF
>-|TRBJ2-3|TRBV20-1|-
TGCAGTGCTAGCCCCGTTGAACAGAGCACAGATACGCAGTATTTT
CSASPVEQSTDTQYF
>-|TRBJ1-2|TRBV2|-
TGTGCCAGCAGGAGGGATGGCTACACCTTC
CASRRDGYTF
>-|TRBJ1-2|TRBV29-1|-
TGCAGCGTTGAACCCGACGGGCTCCGGGACTATGGCTACACCTTC
CSVEPDGLRDYGYTF
>many|TRBJ1-5|TRBV29-1|-
TGCAGCGTTGAGGTAGTTAGCAATCAGCCCCAGCATTTT
CSVEVVSNQPQHF
>few|TRBJ2-7|TRBV20-1|TRBD1
TGCAGTGCTAGTTGGGACAGGGGAAACGAGCAGTACTTC
CSASWDRGNEQYF
>once|TRBJ2-2|TRBV7-9|-
TGTGCCAGCAGCCCGTGGGGGAACACCGGGGAGCTGTTTTTT
CASSPWGNTGELFF
>many|TRBJ2-1|TRBV6-6|TRBD2
TGTGCCAGCAGGAGAACCGGGACTAGCGTTTACAATGAGCAGTTCTTC
CASRRTGTSVYNEQFF
>-|TRBJ2-3|TRBV27|-
TGTGCCAGCAGTCACCCCGACAGGCGCAAAACAGATACGCAGTATTTT
CASSHPDRRKTDTQYF
>-|TRBJ1-1|TRBV12-3/TRBV12-4|-
TGTGCCAGCAGTCTTCAACAGGGTGAAACTGAAGCTTTCTTT
CASSLQQGETEAFF
>few|TRBJ1-1|TRBV5-1|-
TGCGCCAGCAGCAGTGTCGGACAGTTCAACACTGAAGCTTTCTTT
CASSSVGQFNTEAFF
>few|TRBJ1-3|TRBV2|-
TGTGCCATCCGACCGGGACGAGACTCTGGAAACACCATATATTTT
CAIRPGRDSGNTIYF
>few|TRBJ1-1|TRBV20-1|-
TGCAGTGCTAGAGATCCCGGGGGCGGGACTGAAGCTTTCTTT
CSARDPGGGTEAFF
>few|TRBJ2-3|TRBV2|-
TGTGCCAGTCGATCAGGGACAGATACGCAGTATTTT
CASRSGTDTQYF
>-|TRBJ2-1|TRBV5-1|-
TGCGCCAGCTCTCGGGATCCGGGGGGCATATCCTACAATGAGCAGTTCTTC
CASSRDPGGISYNEQFF
>few|TRBJ1-3|TRBV27|-
TGTGCCAGCAGCTGGGGACCGGGATCGGGAGAGGACACCATATATTTT
CASSWGPGSGEDTIYF
>few|TRBJ1-2|TRBV20-1|-
TGCAGTACAAAAGTCCCCGGACAGTTTGGCTACACCTTC
CSTKVPGQFGYTF
>-|TRBJ1-6|TRBV6-5|-
TGTGCCAGCAGCCGGGACGTCGATAATTCACCCCTCCACTTT
CASSRDVDNSPLHF
>few|TRBJ1-3|TRBV20-1|-
TGCAGTGCTAGATGGGCCAGTCGAAACACCATATATTTT
CSARWASRNTIYF
>-|TRBJ1-5|TRBV9|TRBD1
TGTGCCAGCAGCGTAGGATTCGGACAGGGTTTAGAGCCCCAGCATTTT
CASSVGFGQGLEPQHF
>many|TRBJ2-3|TRBV5-6|-
TGTGCCAGCAGCTCGTGGGGGCCAGATACGCAGTATTTT
CASSSWGPDTQYF
>-|TRBJ1-1|TRBV9|-
TGTGCCAGCAGCGTACATAAGAACACTGAAGCTTTCTTT
CASSVHKNTEAFF
>-|TRBJ1-2|TRBV2|-
TGTGCCGGCAGTGAAGCCGGGAGTAACTATGGCTACACCTTC
CAGSEAGSNYGYTF
>-|TRBJ1-1|TRBV2|-
TGTGCCAGCAGTGAATCGGGCGGTAACACTGAAGCTTTCTTT
CASSESGGNTEAFF
>-|TRBJ2-3|TRBV6-1|TRBD1
TGTGCCAGCAGGGCGGACAGGATCCGTACAGATACGCAGTATTTT
CASRADRIRTDTQYF
>-|TRBJ2-7|TRBV28|TRBD2
TGTGCCAGCAGCTTCTTCAGCGGGAGGGGTGAGCAGTACTTC
CASSFFSGRGEQYF